This T cell receptor beta chain was identified in a study of regulatory T cells in long-lasting Graves disease. At the level of the study: Antithyroid drugs had been given to newly diagnosed Graves' patients for under 3 months. Study outcomes and limitations: The study found TRBV28, TRBJ1-2 and TRBJ2-5 favored in persistent disease.

The time point: newly diagnosed GD, antithyroid drugs for less than 3 months. Scientists built the TCR library using RNA that was extracted from PBMCs. Peripheral blood, nine milliliters of it, was drawn into EDTA tubes. The CDR3 contains 21 residues. Trimming cost V 1 base and J 0 bases; bases outside gene matches: 15. Germline CDR1 is SGHAT and CDR2 is FQNNGV. Details on this clonotype: Its antigen is still unknown.

TCR beta libraries were built with iRepertoire HTBI primers and Arm-PCR of CDR3 regions. TCRdb re-analysed the multiplex PCR reads in MiXCR, keeping a single row per CDR3 protein. Of under 300,000 distinct CDR3 sequences listed, 20% to 25% are singletons. V usage is TRBV11-2 and J usage is TRBJ1-1, with TRBD1 matching over 12 bases. This TCR was recovered from a female donor with Graves disease. This specimen was peripheral blood mononuclear cells (PBMCs), taken at new diagnosis, from a patient treated with antithyroid drugs. The DNA for the CDR3 is TGTGCCAGCAGCTTAGGGGTCCGGGGGACAGGGGGCATAGGGATGAACACTGAAGCTTTCTTT. Its translation is CASSLGVRGTGGIGMNTEAFF.